The T cell receptor beta chain under discussion was sequenced for a study of identical twins. Notes on the study in general: Cross-sectional statistics underpinned the conclusions; the same donors were not followed. Weaker excess twin sharing was seen among beta out-of-frame sequences.

The CDR3 covers 11 residues. CDR1 and CDR2 (germline): SGHAT, FQNNGV. V gave up 5 bases and J gave up 9 bases, with 7 bases separating them. This clonotype was picked up a small number of times. Its antigen is undetermined. Template switching added a universal primer site; cDNA carried unique molecular identifiers. TCRdb re-derived calls from the 5' RACE reads in MiXCR, one entry per CDR3 protein. This sample has around 490,000 distinct CDR3 sequences; roughly 15% occur once, and the top ten carry 0.44%. The same specimen was also included in a second study, on yellow fever vaccine responses in identical twins. This second study says: Reportedly, the T cell response mounted by twins to vaccine seemed partly convergent, partly personalized.

The clonotype was recovered from a woman aged 18-29 years in good health. The sample taken for sequencing was CD4+ T cells sorted from blood. The chain joins TRBV11-2 to TRBJ2-2, with D unresolved. Written as DNA, the CDR3 is TGTGCCAGCAGCCCCGTCAGGGAGCTGTTTTTT. It encodes CASSPVRELFF.